The 10 T cell receptor beta chains listed next were all sequenced from one sample in a study of metastatic and nonmetastatic thyroid tumors. Patients had received no treatment of any kind before thyroid surgery. MiXCR reprocessed the PCR reads for TCRdb. Seen here are tens of thousands of clones, roughly 25% observed once, and the top ten hold more than 8%. The sequenced material came from blood. The receptors stem from a female donor with papillary thyroid cancer or a benign thyroid nodule (not recorded which). Some clones in this sample may be carry-over from other donors' samples.

In its sample, this clone was seen many times. The sample holds other DNA sequences that translate to the same CDR3. J is TRBJ1-1 and V is TRBV28, with TRBD1 identical over 8 bases. Germline V lookup: CDR1 MDHEN, CDR2 SYDVKM. This CDR3 spans 18 amino acids. The V segment lost 6 bases and the J segment 6 bases; nucleotides outside the gene matches: 21. This CDR3 reads CASSQGRAGGSGRAEAFF. DNA for the CDR3: TGTGCCAGCAGCCAAGGGCGGGCAGGGGGCAGTGGACGCGCTGAAGCTTTCTTT.

This clone has a count of ten or more. This sequence joins TRBV18 and TRBJ2-3; 14 nucleotides line up with TRBD2. This CDR3 spans 16 amino acids. J was trimmed by 6 bases and V by 3 bases; bases with no gene match: 5. Germline CDR1 is KGHSH and CDR2 is LQKENI. CDR3 amino acids: CASSPGLAGGGDTQYF. CDR3 nucleotide sequence: TGTGCCAGCTCACCTGGACTAGCGGGAGGAGGGGATACGCAGTATTTT.

In the case of this clone: The junction and the germline gene differ at one end; a read error may be behind it. The chain uses TRBV15 and TRBJ2-7; D perhaps matches TRBD2 (5 bases). Per the germline V gene, CDR1 is LNHNV and CDR2 is YYDKDF (reference sequence). The CDR3 loop spans 15 amino acids. The CDR3 DNA follows: TGTGCCACCAGCAGAACTCGGACGGACCGGTGGGAGCACGACTTC. This gives the protein CATSRTRTDRWEHDF.

This clone is medium-sized (0.01 to 0.1%) in the sample. The chain joins TRBV10-2 to TRBJ2-1; 12 nucleotides match TRBD2. The trim removed 5 bases at V and 7 bases at J, leaving 6 bases unmatched. Germline V lookup: CDR1 WSHSY, CDR2 SAAADI. This CDR3 comprises 15 residues. CDR3 sequence reads: CASSPTSGRINEQFF. CDR3 bases: TGCGCCAGCAGTCCAACTAGCGGGAGGATAAATGAGCAGTTCTTC.

This clone came up many times. The CDR3 DNA reads as TGTGCCAGCAGCTGGGACAGGGTAAGGACTGAAGCTTTCTTT. The encoded protein is CASSWDRVRTEAFF. The chain uses TRBV5-6 and TRBJ1-1; 9 bases are a match to TRBD1. Germline V gives CDR1 SGHDT, CDR2 YYEEEE. This CDR3 has 14 amino acids. V lost 3 bases, J lost 5 bases, and 5 bases stayed unmatched. Combining the CDR3 with reference TRBV5-6 and TRBJ1-1 gives the whole variable domain DAGVTQSPTHLIKTRGQQVTLRCSPKSGHDTVSWYQQALGQGPQFIFQYYEEEERQRGNFPDRFSGHQFPNYSSELNVNALLLGDSALYLCASSWDRVRTEAFFGQGTRLTVV.

This clone was counted many times. The chain has TRBV7-2 and TRBJ2-7; D not certain. The germline CDR1 and CDR2 sequences are SGHTA and FQGNSA. The CDR3 runs 11 residues. Trimming left V 5 bases short and J 2 bases short, with 4 bases between. The chain's CDR3 is CASSNTYEQYF. The CDR3 DNA reads as TGTGCCAGCAGCAATACCTACGAGCAGTACTTC. The entire variable domain, with the rest obtained from reference TRBV7-2 and TRBJ2-7, is as follows: GAGVSQSPSNKVTEKGKDVELRCDPISGHTALYWYRQSLGQGLEFLIYFQGNSAPDKSGLPSDRFSAERTGGSVSTLTIQRTQQEDSAVYLCASSNTYEQYFGPGTRLTVT.

This clone has a count of ten or more. The CDR3 DNA is TGTGCCAGCAGTTCCACAGGGTCCGGTTCACCCCTCCACTTT. This gives the protein CASSSTGSGSPLHF. The chain carries TRBV11-2 and TRBJ1-6, with D perhaps TRBD1 (6 bases). This CDR3 spans 14 amino acids. CDR1 and CDR2 from the germline V gene are SGHAT and FQNNGV. The ends were cut back, 6 bases at V and 9 bases at J, with 15 bases in the middle.

This clone showed up many times. CDR3 residues: CASTSQDTGELFF. In DNA form, the CDR3 reads TGTGCCAGCACCTCTCAGGACACCGGGGAGCTGTTTTTT. The rearrangement joins TRBV12-3 or TRBV12-4 to TRBJ2-2; D is unresolved. The length of the CDR3 is 13 residues. The V and J ends lost 7 bases and 3 bases respectively, with 9 bases between them.

This clone was picked up a small number of times. The V gene is TRBV28, the J gene TRBJ2-1, with 7 nucleotides matching TRBD1. This CDR3 has 16 amino acids. Per the germline V gene, CDR1 is MDHEN and CDR2 is SYDVKM. V was clipped by 2 bases and J by 4 bases; unmatched bases: 8. CDR3 in DNA: TGTGCCAGCAGTTTAGGGTCAGGGGGATCTTACAATGAGCAGTTCTTC. It yields the protein CASSLGSGGSYNEQFF.

Many counts were recorded for this clone. The chain joins TRBV28 to TRBJ1-1, with D uncertain. Germline values: CDR1 MDHEN, CDR2 SYDVKM. The CDR3 length is 16 residues. Trimming pared 2 bases from V and 2 bases from J, leaving 15 bases between. The CDR3 sequence: CASSLVGNSPNTEAFF. The CDR3 nucleotides are TGTGCCAGCAGTTTAGTGGGGAATTCCCCCAACACTGAAGCTTTCTTT.